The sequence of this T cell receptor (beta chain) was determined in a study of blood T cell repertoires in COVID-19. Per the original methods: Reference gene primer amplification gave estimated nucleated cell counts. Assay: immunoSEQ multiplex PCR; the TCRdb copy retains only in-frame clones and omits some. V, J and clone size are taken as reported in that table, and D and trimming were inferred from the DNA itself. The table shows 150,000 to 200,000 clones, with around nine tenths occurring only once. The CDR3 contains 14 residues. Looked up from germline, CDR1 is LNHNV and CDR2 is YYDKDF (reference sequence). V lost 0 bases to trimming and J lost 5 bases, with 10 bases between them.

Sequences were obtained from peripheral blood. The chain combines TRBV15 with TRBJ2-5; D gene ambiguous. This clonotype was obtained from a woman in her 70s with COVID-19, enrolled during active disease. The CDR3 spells CATSRDGEYETQYF. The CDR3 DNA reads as TGTGCCACCAGCAGAGATGGAGAGTACGAGACCCAGTACTTC.